Presented here are 29 T cell receptor beta chains from one specimen sequenced in a study of radiotherapy plus CTLA-4 blockade in lung cancer (dated by TCRdb to about 2018). Libraries were prepared through the immunoSEQ multiplex PCR assay. TCRdb limited this immuneACCESS table to in-frame rearrangements with V and J called. A share of clones is missing; checked studies link under half to unresolved V genes, and the rest is unexplained. Across this sample there are 80,000 or so clones, with around 79% seen only once. Roughly 22% of the sample rests with the top ten. The sequences come from peripheral blood, collected from a patient treated with radiotherapy plus ipilimumab. The receptors stem from a human donor with non-small cell lung cancer whose response to radiotherapy plus ipilimumab could not be evaluated. Some clones in this sample may be carry-over from other donors' samples.

This rearrangement joins TRBV9 to TRBJ2-7, with TRBD1 as a possible D gene (6 bases). The CDR3 length is 15 residues. Trimming shortened V by 2 bases and J by 2 bases, and 14 bases separated the two germline ends. Germline loops: CDR1 SGDLS, CDR2 YYNGEE. For the CDR3, the DNA is TGTGCCAGCAGCGTTGGGGGCGGTCAAGCCTACGAGCAGTACTTC. Its protein product is CASSVGGGQAYEQYF.

The chain couples TRBV5-4 to TRBJ2-7; a possible D gene is TRBD1 (5 bases). The length of the CDR3 is 13 residues. The ends were cut back, 1 base at V and 1 base at J, with 6 bases in the middle. Germline CDR1 and CDR2: SGHNT and YYREEE (reference sequence). The CDR3 reads CASSLTGSYEQYF. CDR3 nucleotide sequence: TGTGCCAGCAGCTTGACAGGTTCCTACGAGCAGTACTTC.

The rearrangement joins TRBV28 to TRBJ2-1, with a tentative D call TRBD2 (6 bases). Germline values: CDR1 MDHEN, CDR2 SYDVKM. The CDR3 sequence is 14 residues long. The ends were cut back, 3 bases at V and 10 bases at J, with 16 bases in the middle. CDR3 protein: CASSFSALRGEQFF. CDR3 DNA sequence: TGTGCCAGCAGTTTCTCAGCCCTCCGGGGGGAGCAGTTCTTC.

This clone has just one count. The gene calls are TRBV5-1 and TRBJ2-7; perhaps TRBD1 as D (5 bases). The CDR3 length is 16 residues. CDR1 and CDR2 from the germline V gene are SGHRS and YFSETQ. V was trimmed by 0 bases and J by 4 bases, leaving 17 bases between them. The CDR3 spells CASSLASGHLGYEQYF. The CDR3 nucleotides read TGCGCCAGCAGCTTGGCCAGTGGACATTTAGGTTACGAGCAGTACTTC.

The table lists this clone with a count of one. J is TRBJ1-6 and V is TRBV4-2; D possibly corresponds to TRBD1 (5 bases). Between the trimmed V and J ends, which lost 4 bases and 5 bases, there was a span of 12 bases. CDR1 is LGHNA and CDR2 is YNFKEQ in the germline V gene. This CDR3 comprises 15 residues. CDR3 in amino acids: CASSPSGKNNSPLHF. The CDR3 region has the DNA TGTGCCAGCAGCCCTTCAGGGAAAAATAATTCACCCCTCCACTTT.

This chain uses TRBV11-2 with TRBJ2-1, with TRBD2 identical over 8 bases. J gave up 5 bases and V 0 bases, and 6 bases lay outside the gene matches. The V gene's germline CDR1 is SGHAT and CDR2 FQNNGV. There are 16 residues in the CDR3. This chain's CDR3 is CASSLETGGANNEQFF. The CDR3 DNA reads TGTGCCAGCAGCTTAGAGACCGGGGGGGCCAACAATGAGCAGTTCTTC.

This chain joins TRBV7-9 and TRBJ1-1; no clear D gene. Germline lookup yields CDR1 SEHNR and CDR2 FQNEAQ (reference sequence). This CDR3 is 14 amino acids long. Trimming pared 1 base from V and 5 bases from J, leaving 11 bases between. In DNA form, the CDR3 reads TGTGCCAGCAGCTTAGTACAGCTAAGAACTGAAGCTTTCTTT. Its protein product is CASSLVQLRTEAFF. Combining the CDR3 with reference TRBV7-9 and TRBJ1-1 gives the whole variable domain DTGVSQNPRHKITKRGQNVTFRCDPISEHNRLYWYRQTLGQGPEFLTYFQNEAQLEKSRLLSDRFSAERPKGSFSTLEIQRTEQGDSAMYLCASSLVQLRTEAFFGQGTRLTVV.

On this clone itself: The junction departs from the called germline gene at one end, perhaps through a read error. This chain uses TRBV7-7 with TRBJ2-1, with 9 bases fitting TRBD1. Germline-derived CDR1 and CDR2 are SSHAT and FNYEAQ (reference sequence). The CDR3 sequence is 18 residues long. CDR3 loop: CASSLVFSTGTGFNEQFF. The CDR3 DNA sequence: TGTGCTAGCAGCTTAGTATTCTCCACCGGGACAGGGTTCAATGAGCAGTTCTTC. Filled out from reference TRBV7-7 and TRBJ2-1, the complete variable domain reads GAGVSQSPRYKVTKRGQDVTLRCDPISSHATLYWYQQALGQGPEFLTYFNYEAQPDKSGLPSDRFSAERPEGSISTLTIQRTEQRDSAMYRCASSLVFSTGTGFNEQFFGPGTRLTVL.

This sequence joins TRBV5-5 and TRBJ1-5; a weak D match, TRBD1 (5 bases). V lost 4 bases and J 5 bases, leaving 10 bases between the germline ends. CDR1 and CDR2 from the germline V gene are SGHKS and YYEKEE (reference sequence). The length of the CDR3 is 13 residues. The CDR3 loop is CASSLAGYQPQHF. The CDR3 DNA reads TGTGCCAGCAGCCTTGCAGGGTATCAGCCCCAGCATTTT.

The rearrangement links TRBV4-3 to TRBJ1-6, with D hard to call. The CDR3 totals 18 residues. Trimming took off 1 base at V and 0 bases at J, with 13 bases between the two ends. The germline gives CDR1 LGHNA, CDR2 YSLEER. Here the CDR3 DNA reads TGCGCCAGCAGCCAAGGGACTGTAGGGAGCTCCTATAATTCACCCCTCCACTTT. Amino acid sequence: CASSQGTVGSSYNSPLHF.

V and J are TRBV7-6 and TRBJ2-3; TRBD2 aligns across 9 bases. J lost 4 bases, V lost 3 bases, and 5 bases had no gene match. Germline lookup yields CDR1 SGHVS and CDR2 FNYEAQ. The CDR3 totals 15 residues. This CDR3 is CASSFGGGVADTQYF. The CDR3 region has the DNA TGTGCCAGCAGCTTCGGCGGGGGGGTCGCAGATACGCAGTATTTT.

The chain couples TRBV4-1 to TRBJ1-5, with D possibly matching TRBD1 (6 bases). Germline V gives CDR1 MGHRA, CDR2 YSYEKL. Trimming left V 0 bases short and J 5 bases short, with 14 bases between. This CDR3 has 16 residues. CDR3 residues: CASSQDRAGVDQPQHF. The CDR3 DNA reads TGCGCCAGCAGCCAAGATCGGGCAGGGGTAGATCAGCCCCAGCATTTT.

The V and J genes are TRBV4-2 and TRBJ1-2; D remains ambiguous. Germline V lookup: CDR1 LGHNA, CDR2 YNFKEQ. The CDR3 totals 15 residues. The V end was cut by 0 bases, the J end by 0 bases, with 8 bases between. CDR3 residues: CASSQDNTANYGYTF. CDR3 bases: TGTGCCAGCAGCCAAGATAACACCGCTAACTATGGCTACACCTTC.

A single count supports this clone. The V call is TRBV7-9, the J call TRBJ2-7; D possibly corresponds to TRBD2 (5 bases). The CDR3 runs 14 residues. Germline CDR1 SEHNR, CDR2 FQNEAQ (reference sequence). Trimming cost V 5 bases and J 4 bases, with 15 bases left between them. For the CDR3, the DNA is TGTGCCAGCAGCCCCATAGCGCGGTCTTACGAGCAGTACTTC. It codes for CASSPIARSYEQYF.

The chain has TRBV5-1 and TRBJ2-5; TRBD2 matches 15 bases. V shed 3 bases and J 5 bases; nucleotides not matched to a gene: 14. This CDR3 is 19 amino acids long. Germline CDR1 SGHRS, CDR2 YFSETQ. CDR3 protein: CASSWPSRTSGGAGETQYF. CDR3 bases: TGCGCCAGCAGCTGGCCGAGCCGGACTAGCGGGGGGGCGGGGGAGACCCAGTACTTC.

In this sample, this clone turned up a few times. This rearrangement joins TRBV19 to TRBJ1-5; 8 bases match TRBD1. The length of the CDR3 is 17 residues. In germline, CDR1 is LNHDA, CDR2 SQIVND (reference sequence). V was pared by 0 bases and J by 3 bases, with 7 bases of the junction left unmatched. CDR3 residues: CASSIEGAGGHNQPQHF. The CDR3 DNA sequence: TGTGCCAGTAGTATAGAGGGGGCAGGGGGCCACAATCAGCCCCAGCATTTT. Supplemented by reference TRBV19 and TRBJ1-5, the full variable domain reads DGGITQSPKYLFRKEGQNVTLSCEQNLNHDAMYWYRQDPGQGLRLIYYSQIVNDFQKGDIAEGYSVSREKKESFPLTVTSAQKNPTAFYLCASSIEGAGGHNQPQHFGDGTRLSIL.

V is TRBV10-1 and J is TRBJ1-2; 8 bases are shared with TRBD1. The CDR3 loop spans 14 amino acids. CDR1 WNHNN and CDR2 SYGVQD come from the germline V gene (reference sequence). V was pared by 6 bases and J by 13 bases, with 16 bases of the junction left unmatched. CDR3 protein: CASRFRGGQGIGTF. The CDR3 DNA sequence: TGCGCCAGCAGATTTAGGGGAGGACAGGGAATTGGCACCTTC.

The chain links TRBV4-2 to TRBJ1-1, with no clear D. CDR1 is LGHNA, CDR2 YNFKEQ, per germline. Trimming left V 0 bases short and J 4 bases short, with 12 bases between. The CDR3 totals 15 residues. The CDR3 nucleotides are TGTGCCAGCAGCCAAGATATGGGCGTGGGCACTGAAGCTTTCTTT. Translating gives CASSQDMGVGTEAFF.

This chain uses TRBV28 with TRBJ1-2; 8 bases line up with TRBD1. From germline, CDR1 is MDHEN and CDR2 SYDVKM. This CDR3 spans 17 amino acids. The trim removed 8 bases at V and 8 bases at J, leaving 22 bases unmatched. CDR3 DNA sequence: TGTGCCAGCGGATCCCCCATCCATGCTCAGGGGGCGCGGGGCTACACCTTC. Translated, it gives CASGSPIHAQGARGYTF.

The rearrangement joins TRBV2 to TRBJ1-2, with 7 bases lining up with TRBD1. CDR1 is SNHLY and CDR2 is FYNNEI in the germline V gene. The CDR3 is made up of 13 amino acids. V lost 7 bases and J lost 5; bases outside the gene matches: 7. CDR3 sequence: CASTTGAVYGYTF. As DNA, the CDR3 is TGTGCCAGCACTACAGGGGCGGTGTATGGCTACACCTTC.

The chain has TRBV7-2 and TRBJ1-2; 7 bases align to TRBD1. This CDR3 is built from 14 residues. Germline trimming cut 5 bases from V and 3 bases from J; bases unmatched to any gene: 6. Germline V gives CDR1 SGHTA, CDR2 FQGNSA. The chain's CDR3 is CASSQGQTDYGYTF. The DNA for the CDR3 is TGTGCCAGCAGCCAGGGACAGACCGACTATGGCTACACCTTC.

This rearrangement joins TRBV4-1 to TRBJ2-1; 11 nucleotides line up with TRBD2. Germline V gene sequence: CDR1 MGHRA, CDR2 YSYEKL. V shed 1 base and J 6 bases; nucleotides not matched to a gene: 14. The CDR3 sequence is 19 residues long. This chain's CDR3 is CASSQVTISGGGGFNEQFF. In DNA, the CDR3 is TGCGCCAGCAGCCAAGTGACTATTAGCGGGGGGGGAGGTTTCAATGAGCAGTTCTTC.

J is TRBJ2-7 and V is TRBV27; 7 nucleotides line up with TRBD2. This CDR3 region has 14 residues. Unmatched junction bases numbered 6, after V lost 5 bases and J lost 2 bases. The germline CDR1 and CDR2 sequences are MNHEY and SMNVEV (reference sequence). CDR3 sequence reads: CASSIRGETYEQYF. CDR3 nucleotide sequence: TGTGCCAGCAGTATCCGGGGGGAAACCTACGAGCAGTACTTC.

The chain combines TRBV11-2 with TRBJ1-4; D might be TRBD1 (5 bases). This CDR3 has 15 residues. Trimming took off 0 bases at V and 2 bases at J, with 7 bases between the two ends. Germline assignment: CDR1 SGHAT and CDR2 FQNNGV. For the CDR3, the DNA is TGTGCCAGCAGCTTAGACAGGGTTACTAATGAAAAACTGTTTTTT. This sequence encodes CASSLDRVTNEKLFF.

This clone came up once. The chain couples TRBV19 to TRBJ1-6; TRBD1 matches 9 bases. J lost 5 bases, V lost 3 bases, and 8 bases had no gene match. Germline V lookup: CDR1 LNHDA, CDR2 SQIVND (reference sequence). The CDR3 is 17 residues long. In DNA, the CDR3 is TGTGCCAGTAGTATTCCGGACAGGGGCATCGATAATTCACCCCTCCACTTT. Protein: CASSIPDRGIDNSPLHF. The full variable domain, its missing parts supplied by reference TRBV19 and TRBJ1-6, is DGGITQSPKYLFRKEGQNVTLSCEQNLNHDAMYWYRQDPGQGLRLIYYSQIVNDFQKGDIAEGYSVSREKKESFPLTVTSAQKNPTAFYLCASSIPDRGIDNSPLHFGNGTRLTVT.

The chain couples TRBV11-2 to TRBJ2-3; TRBD2 matches 9 bases. The ends lost 10 bases at V and 4 bases at J; junction bases unmatched: 9. CDR1 and CDR2 from the germline V gene are SGHAT and FQNNGV. This CDR3 contains 14 residues. CDR3 region: CATTGSGGSDTQYF. The CDR3 DNA reads as TGTGCCACGACGGGAAGCGGGGGGTCAGATACGCAGTATTTT.

This clone was observed once. V gene TRBV28 combines with J gene TRBJ1-2; D not certain. Trimming left V 10 bases short and J 2 bases short, with 23 bases between. This CDR3 has 16 amino acids. Germline V gives CDR1 MDHEN, CDR2 SYDVKM. The CDR3 loop is CATDGVGGRGNYGYTF. The CDR3 nucleotides read TGTGCCACCGATGGGGTAGGAGGGCGAGGAAACTATGGCTACACCTTC.

This rearrangement joins TRBV20-1 to TRBJ2-7; no clear D gene. Looked up from germline, CDR1 is DFQATT and CDR2 is SNEGSKA (reference sequence). CDR3 size: 11 residues. V lost 4 bases, J lost 5 bases, and 9 bases lay in between. The CDR3 sequence is CSATGSDEQYF. CDR3 sequence (DNA): TGCAGTGCTACCGGTTCGGACGAGCAGTACTTC.

The gene calls are TRBV5-4 and TRBJ1-2, with D unclear. This CDR3 is built from 12 residues. Germline V lookup: CDR1 SGHNT, CDR2 YYREEE (reference sequence). Deletions cut 3 bases from V and 8 bases from J, with 11 bases between. Here the CDR3 DNA reads TGTGCCAGCAGCTCAACGGGGATGGGCTACACCTTC. Its protein product is CASSSTGMGYTF.